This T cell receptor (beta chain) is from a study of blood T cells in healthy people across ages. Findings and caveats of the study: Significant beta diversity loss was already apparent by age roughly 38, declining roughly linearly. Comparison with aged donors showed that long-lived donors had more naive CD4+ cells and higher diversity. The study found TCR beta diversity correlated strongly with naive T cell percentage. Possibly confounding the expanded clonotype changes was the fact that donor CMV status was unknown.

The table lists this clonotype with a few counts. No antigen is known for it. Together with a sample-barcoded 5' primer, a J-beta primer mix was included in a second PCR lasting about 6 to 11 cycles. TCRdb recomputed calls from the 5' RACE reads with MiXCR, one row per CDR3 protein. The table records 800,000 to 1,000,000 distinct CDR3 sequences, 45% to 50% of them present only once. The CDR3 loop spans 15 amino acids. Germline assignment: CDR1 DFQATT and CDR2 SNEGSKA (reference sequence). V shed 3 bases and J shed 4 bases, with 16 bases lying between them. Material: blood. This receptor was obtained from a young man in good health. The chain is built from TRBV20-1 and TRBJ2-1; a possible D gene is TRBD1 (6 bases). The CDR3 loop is CSARGPGQLYNEQFF. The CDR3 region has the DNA TGCAGTGCTAGGGGGCCCGGACAGCTTTACAATGAGCAGTTCTTC.